The 21 T cell receptor beta chains given below trace back to one sample, sequenced in a study of blood T cell repertoires in COVID-19. The table came from immunoSEQ multiplex PCR; TCRdb's copy has only in-frame clones and leaves some out. The repertoire holds about 63,000 clones, with 70% to 80% as singletons. Sample: peripheral blood. These receptors were taken from a human donor in a cohort sampled during active COVID-19.

The rearrangement uses TRBV5-6 and TRBJ1-2, with 8 bases identical to TRBD1. Trimming at V came to 3 bases and at J to 8 bases, leaving 9 bases not matched to a gene. The germline gives CDR1 SGHDT, CDR2 YYEEEE. There are 14 residues in the CDR3. The CDR3 coding sequence is TGTGCCAGCAGCTCCCTGACAGGGGCCGGAGGCTACACCTTC. Translation gives CASSSLTGAGGYTF.

This clone was seen once. V gene TRBV3-1 (or the pseudogene TRBV3-2) combines with J gene TRBJ2-1; 10 positions match TRBD1. The junction had 6 bases not matched to a gene; V was cut back by 4 bases and J by 6 bases. The CDR3 spans 15 residues. Germline V gene lookup returns CDR1 LGHDT and CDR2 YNNKEL (reference sequence). CDR3 bases: TGTGCCAGCAGCCTAGGGACAGGGGTCGGCAATGAGCAGTTCTTC. Its protein is CASSLGTGVGNEQFF.

The chain employs TRBV27 and TRBJ1-2; possibly TRBD1 for D (6 bases). The ends were cut back, 7 bases at V and 4 bases at J, with 13 bases in the middle. The CDR3 totals 13 residues. Germline V gives CDR1 MNHEY, CDR2 SMNVEV (reference sequence). The CDR3 protein is CASKGTGSYGYTF. In nucleotides, the CDR3 is TGTGCCAGCAAGGGAACAGGGAGCTATGGCTACACCTTC.

This clone appeared many times. V usage is TRBV27 and J usage is TRBJ2-7; 10 bases map to TRBD1. The ends lost 2 bases at V and 4 bases at J; junction bases unmatched: 11. Germline V gives CDR1 MNHEY, CDR2 SMNVEV (reference sequence). The CDR3 length is 17 residues. The DNA of the CDR3 is TGTGCCAGCAGTTTAATTCGGTTGGGGACAGGGGTTTACGAGCAGTACTTC. Its protein product is CASSLIRLGTGVYEQYF.

The rearrangement links TRBV3-1 (or the pseudogene TRBV3-2) to TRBJ1-2; TRBD1 matches at 10 bases. CDR3 length: 15 amino acids. The ends lost 5 bases at V and 7 bases at J; junction bases unmatched: 10. Germline V gene lookup returns CDR1 LGHDT and CDR2 YNNKEL (reference sequence). This CDR3 reads CASSTGQGVYRGYTF. The CDR3 bases are TGTGCCAGCAGCACCGGACAGGGGGTTTATCGTGGCTACACCTTC.

The rearrangement links TRBV28 to TRBJ2-3, with 8 positions matching TRBD1. V gave up 4 bases and J gave up 1 base; unmatched junction bases: 7. CDR3 size: 16 residues. Germline V CDR1 and CDR2: MDHEN, SYDVKM. The CDR3 bases are TGTGCCAGCAGTTCGCCGCAGGGGGCAGGCACAGATACGCAGTATTTT. This codes for CASSSPQGAGTDTQYF. The whole variable domain, remainder taken from reference TRBV28 and TRBJ2-3, is DVKVTQSSRYLVKRTGEKVFLECVQDMDHENMFWYRQDPGLGLRLIYFSYDVKMKEKGDIPEGYSVSREKKERFSLILESASTNQTSMYLCASSSPQGAGTDTQYFGPGTRLTVL.

This clone turned up a few times. The genes are TRBV9 and TRBJ1-2; no clear D gene. This CDR3 spans 16 amino acids. The V end was cut by 0 bases, the J end by 1 base, with 13 bases between. CDR1 is SGDLS and CDR2 is YYNGEE in the germline V gene. The CDR3 coding sequence is TGTGCCAGCAGCGTAGCTTCCGGACTTAATAACTATGGCTACACCTTC. This codes for CASSVASGLNNYGYTF.

The rearrangement joins TRBV18 to TRBJ2-1, with TRBD2 matching over 7 bases. The germline V gene has CDR1 KGHSH and CDR2 LQKENI. The CDR3 runs to 16 residues. The J segment lost 2 bases and the V segment lost 4 bases, leaving 8 bases of the junction unmatched. The CDR3 region has the DNA TGTGCCAGCTCACGGCAGCCTAGCGGACCCTACAATGAGCAGTTCTTC. This gives the protein CASSRQPSGPYNEQFF.

The chain joins TRBV7-9 to TRBJ2-5, with D perhaps matching TRBD1 (5 bases). The V end lost 1 base, the J end lost 5 bases, and 11 bases lay between the germline ends. Germline loops: CDR1 SEHNR, CDR2 FQNEAQ (reference sequence). This CDR3 comprises 14 residues. CDR3 nucleotide sequence: TGTGCCAGCAGCTTAGGCGCAGGGCTGGAGACCCAGTACTTC. This encodes CASSLGAGLETQYF.

This sequence joins TRBV27 and TRBJ2-5, with 7 positions matching TRBD2. V shed 4 bases and J 4 bases; nucleotides not matched to a gene: 9. The CDR3 contains 15 residues. Germline V gives CDR1 MNHEY, CDR2 SMNVEV (reference sequence). The CDR3 sequence: CASSSRTRRGETQYF. The CDR3 DNA reads as TGTGCCAGCAGTTCTCGGACTAGACGGGGAGAGACCCAGTACTTC.

The chain recombines TRBV18 with TRBJ1-5; D unclear. V dropped 0 bases and J dropped 11 bases, with 14 bases sitting between them. The CDR3 spans 14 residues. Germline V lookup: CDR1 KGHSH, CDR2 LQKENI. The CDR3: CASSPPDSRLAQHF. CDR3 sequence (DNA): TGTGCCAGCTCACCACCGGACTCTCGTCTAGCCCAGCATTTT.

In this sample, this clone turned up a few times. This sequence joins TRBV11-1 and TRBJ2-7; no reliable D call. Trimming took off 5 bases at V and 4 bases at J, with 18 bases between the two ends. Looked up from germline, CDR1 is SGHAT and CDR2 is FQDESV (reference sequence). The CDR3 has 15 amino acids. The CDR3 coding sequence is TGTGCCAGCAGCCCCCGGCCGGGTATAACTTACGAGCAGTACTTC. Translation: CASSPRPGITYEQYF. Complete variable domain (other parts from reference TRBV11-1 and TRBJ2-7): EAEVAQSPRYKITEKSQAVAFWCDPISGHATLYWYRQILGQGPELLVQFQDESVVDDSQLPKDRFSAERLKGVDSTLKIQPAELGDSAMYLCASSPRPGITYEQYFGPGTRLTVT.

The gene calls are TRBV5-1 and TRBJ2-5, with D possibly TRBD2 on 7 matching bases. The CDR3 has 12 amino acids. V shed 5 bases and J shed 7 bases, with 12 bases lying between them. Germline CDR1 reads SGHRS; CDR2 reads YFSETQ. This chain's CDR3 is CASSEGGRTQYF. CDR3 coding DNA: TGCGCCAGCAGTGAGGGGGGGAGGACCCAGTACTTC.

This clone was counted only a few times. The J gene is TRBJ1-2, the V gene TRBV30, with 9 bases matching TRBD1. The CDR3 totals 14 residues. The junction had 13 bases not matched to a gene; V was cut back by 3 bases and J by 11 bases. CDR1 is GTSNPN and CDR2 is SVGIG in the germline V gene (reference sequence). The CDR3 region is CAWRSGTGWDDYTF. The DNA of the CDR3 is TGTGCCTGGAGAAGCGGGACAGGGTGGGATGATTACACCTTC.

This rearrangement joins TRBV7-8 to TRBJ2-1; D not resolved. The CDR3 is 15 amino acids. Trimming cost V 5 bases and J 6 bases, with 17 bases left between them. Germline V CDR1 and CDR2: SGHVS, FQNEAQ. The chain's CDR3 is CASSLIVRLPNEQFF. The DNA of the CDR3 is TGTGCCAGCAGCCTTATCGTACGACTTCCCAATGAGCAGTTCTTC.

The chain links TRBV5-5 to TRBJ1-3, with a possible D match to TRBD1 (5 bases). The V end was cut by 4 bases, the J end by 0 bases, with 14 bases between. Germline CDR1 is SGHKS and CDR2 is YYEKEE (reference sequence). The CDR3 length is 16 residues. The CDR3 protein is CASSRDSWNSGNTIYF. The CDR3 DNA follows: TGTGCCAGCAGCCGGGACTCGTGGAACTCTGGAAACACCATATATTTT.

This clone appeared once. The chain combines TRBV10-3 with TRBJ2-4; tentative D call: TRBD2 (5 bases). This CDR3 has 15 amino acids. Germline-derived CDR1 and CDR2 are ENHRY and SYGVKD. Trimming removed 8 bases at V and 1 base at J, with 15 bases between. CDR3 amino acids: CAIAREGSAKNIQYF. CDR3 coding DNA: TGTGCCATCGCGAGGGAAGGCTCGGCCAAAAACATTCAGTACTTC.

The chain joins TRBV11-3 to TRBJ2-3; D remains ambiguous. CDR3 length: 14 amino acids. With 2 bases removed from V and 0 bases from J, the gap between germline ends came to 6 bases. CDR1 and CDR2 from the germline V gene are SGHNT and YENEEA. The CDR3 nucleotides read TGTGCCAGCAGCTTAACTGCTAGCACAGATACGCAGTATTTT. Protein: CASSLTASTDTQYF.

The rearrangement uses TRBV13 and TRBJ2-5, with 7 positions matching TRBD1. This CDR3 comprises 14 residues. J gave up 2 bases and V 5 bases, and 5 bases lay outside the gene matches. Germline lookup yields CDR1 PRHDT and CDR2 FYEKMQ (reference sequence). CDR3: CASSIRTGQETQYF. CDR3 sequence (DNA): TGTGCCAGCAGCATCCGGACAGGTCAAGAGACCCAGTACTTC.

The chain is built from TRBV5-1 and TRBJ2-7, with D tentatively TRBD1 (6 bases). Germline CDR1 reads SGHRS; CDR2 reads YFSETQ. V was clipped by 5 bases and J by 4 bases, with 16 bases between them. The CDR3 has 14 amino acids. Written as DNA, the CDR3 is TGCGCCAGCAGTTCCCAGGGGATCGTTTACGAGCAGTACTTC. It translates to CASSSQGIVYEQYF.

This clone was counted a few times. The V call is TRBV4-1, the J call TRBJ2-7, with 10 positions matching TRBD2. V lost 4 bases and J lost 4; bases outside the gene matches: 7. The CDR3 spans 15 residues. Germline lookup yields CDR1 MGHRA and CDR2 YSYEKL. CDR3 sequence reads: CASSPQTSGRYEQYF. In DNA form, the CDR3 reads TGCGCCAGCAGCCCGCAGACTAGCGGGCGTTACGAGCAGTACTTC.